The present TCR beta chain was sequenced within a study of T cell responses to AZD1222 COVID-19 vaccine. Overall study findings and caveats: The reported proportion of spike-specific TCRs targeting unmutated variant regions was nearly half. The donors showed a predominance of white British ancestry and of females, with possible underestimation of clonal diversity. After the peak T cell response, and only then, were repertoires sampled.

Method: immunoSEQ multiplex PCR; TCRdb's copy keeps in-frame clones and lacks some. The table shows some 100,000 clones, with about 89% occurring only once. With regard to this clone: Its antigen is not identified.

Germline trimming cut 2 bases from V and 1 base from J; bases unmatched to any gene: 4. Germline V lookup: CDR1 MGHRA, CDR2 YSYEKL. The CDR3 consists of 16 residues. The sample consisted of peripheral blood, taken 28 days after the second AZD1222 dose. This TCR was sampled from an adult who received the AZD1222 COVID-19 vaccine. V usage is TRBV4-1 and J usage is TRBJ1-1, with 10 bases aligning to TRBD1. This CDR3 reads CASSQSGDRGNTEAFF. The CDR3 nucleotides are TGCGCCAGCAGCCAAAGCGGGGACAGGGGGAACACTGAAGCTTTCTTT.